This T cell receptor (beta chain) was retrieved from a study of T cells in Graves' hyperthyroidism and ophthalmopathy. Amplified regions were TCR beta CDR3 sequences from RNA transcripts. HTBI primers drove first-round RT-PCR of the TCR CDR3. Each CDR3 protein is one row after TCRdb ran MiXCR on the multiplex PCR reads. In the table there are hundreds of thousands of distinct CDR3 sequences, 14% of which are singletons. The CDR3 is 14 residues long. From germline, CDR1 is SQVTM and CDR2 ANQGSEA. The V and J ends lost 4 bases and 5 bases respectively, with 16 bases between them. The chain carries TRBV29-1 and TRBJ2-3; TRBD2 is a possible D gene (6 bases). The sequence was collected from a woman aged 18-29 years with Graves' hyperthyroidism. The sample comprised blood. The CDR3 here is CSVAEGGPGDTQYF. CDR3 nucleotides: TGCAGCGTTGCGGAGGGCGGTCCGGGAGATACGCAGTATTTT.